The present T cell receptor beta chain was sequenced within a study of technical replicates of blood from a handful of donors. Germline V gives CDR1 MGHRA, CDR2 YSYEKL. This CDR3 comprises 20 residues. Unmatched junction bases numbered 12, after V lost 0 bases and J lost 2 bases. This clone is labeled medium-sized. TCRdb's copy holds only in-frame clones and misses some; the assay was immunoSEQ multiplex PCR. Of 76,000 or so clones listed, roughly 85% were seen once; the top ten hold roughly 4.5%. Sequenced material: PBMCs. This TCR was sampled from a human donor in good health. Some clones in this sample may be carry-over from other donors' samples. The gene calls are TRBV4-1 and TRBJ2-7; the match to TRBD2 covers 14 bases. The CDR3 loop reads CASSQDAGLAGGKSPYEQYF. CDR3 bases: TGCGCCAGCAGCCAAGATGCTGGACTAGCGGGGGGTAAGTCCCCCTACGAGCAGTACTTC.